Following are 21 T cell receptor beta chains from one sample sequenced in a study of cytomegalovirus exposure and HLA in healthy donors. With 60 Vbeta and 13 Jbeta primers, the PCR was carried out. The assay was immunoSEQ multiplex PCR, and TCRdb's table has in-frame clones only and misses some. The sample records about 150,000 clones, approximately 79% being singletons. The sample taken for sequencing was PBMCs. Source of these receptors: a man in his fifties or sixties in good health and CMV-seropositive.

V is TRBV5-6 and J is TRBJ1-1, with 8 nucleotides matching TRBD1. This CDR3 spans 14 amino acids. The junction had 8 bases not matched to a gene; V was cut back by 4 bases and J by 6 bases. CDR1 SGHDT and CDR2 YYEEEE come from the germline V gene. The DNA for the CDR3 is TGTGCCAGCAGCCTACAGGGGGTTAGAGCTGAAGCTTTCTTT. Translation: CASSLQGVRAEAFF. Full variable domain (remainder filled in from reference TRBV5-6 and TRBJ1-1): DAGVTQSPTHLIKTRGQQVTLRCSPKSGHDTVSWYQQALGQGPQFIFQYYEEEERQRGNFPDRFSGHQFPNYSSELNVNALLLGDSALYLCASSLQGVRAEAFFGQGTRLTVV.

The genes are TRBV5-1 and TRBJ2-7, with D possibly TRBD1 on 6 matching bases. Deletions cut 4 bases from V and 1 base from J, with 15 bases between. This CDR3 has 15 amino acids. CDR1 and CDR2 (germline): SGHRS, YFSETQ. The CDR3 loop is CASSAARGVSYEQYF. The CDR3, as DNA: TGCGCCAGCAGCGCGGCCAGGGGAGTTTCCTACGAGCAGTACTTC.

Worth noting for this clone: One end of the junction does not line up with germline, which may come from a read error. The chain combines TRBV7-6 with TRBJ2-7; 7 bases are a match to TRBD1. The CDR3 runs 16 residues. Per germline, CDR1 SGHVS and CDR2 FNYEAQ. The CDR3 sequence: CASSLAMGTVSYEQYF. As DNA, the CDR3 is TGTGCCAGCAGCCTAGCAATGGGGACAGTCTCCTACGAGCAGTACTTC. The whole variable domain, filled in from reference TRBV7-6 and TRBJ2-7, reads GAGVSQSPRYKVTKRGQDVALRCDPISGHVSLYWYRQALGQGPEFLTYFNYEAQQDKSGLPNDRFSAERPEGSISTLTIQRTEQRDSAMYRCASSLAMGTVSYEQYFGPGTRLTVT.

This clone was seen more than once but under ten times. This chain connects TRBV27 to TRBJ2-7; D is possibly TRBD2 (5 bases). V was pared by 3 bases and J by 0 bases, with 6 bases between. The germline gives CDR1 MNHEY, CDR2 SMNVEV (reference sequence). This CDR3 region has 13 residues. The CDR3 nucleotides read TGTGCCAGCAGTTTGAGGGCCTCCTACGAGCAGTACTTC. Translated, it gives CASSLRASYEQYF.

The rearrangement joins TRBV7-9 to TRBJ2-7; TRBD2 matches 8 bases. Trimming removed 5 bases from V and 6 bases from J; junction bases left unmatched: 18. This CDR3 region has 17 residues. CDR1 SEHNR and CDR2 FQNEAQ come from the germline V gene (reference sequence). CDR3 nucleotide sequence: TGTGCCAGCAGCCCCGCAATGAGTGTAGCGGGGTCGATCGAGCAGTACTTC. This codes for CASSPAMSVAGSIEQYF.

This sequence joins TRBV29-1 and TRBJ2-3; TRBD2 aligns across 10 bases. CDR3 length: 14 amino acids. CDR1 and CDR2 from the germline V gene are SQVTM and ANQGSEA. After removal of 7 bases from V and 2 bases from J, the junction contained 6 bases not matched to a gene. The CDR3 sequence: CSADGLADTDTQYF. CDR3 nucleotides: TGCAGCGCTGACGGACTAGCGGACACAGATACGCAGTATTTT.

The chain employs TRBV30 and TRBJ2-1; possibly TRBD1 for D (5 bases). In germline, CDR1 is GTSNPN, CDR2 SVGIG (reference sequence). CDR3 length equals 11 residues. With 2 bases removed from V and 7 bases from J, the gap between germline ends came to 6 bases. The CDR3 spells CAWSQGNEQFF. The CDR3 region has the DNA TGTGCCTGGAGTCAGGGTAATGAGCAGTTCTTC. The whole variable domain, filled in from reference TRBV30 and TRBJ2-1, reads SQTIHQWPATLVQPVGSPLSLECTVEGTSNPNLYWYRQAAGRGLQLLFYSVGIGQISSEVPQNLSASRPQDRQFILSSKKLLLSDSGFYLCAWSQGNEQFFGPGTRLTVL.

J is TRBJ2-7 and V is TRBV4-1; 14 positions match TRBD2. Per the germline V gene, CDR1 is MGHRA and CDR2 is YSYEKL. This CDR3 has 19 amino acids. V was clipped by 3 bases and J by 4 bases; unmatched bases: 14. CDR3 sequence (DNA): TGCGCCAGCAGCCAGGAGGCACCCGGACTAGCGGGAGGTCGGTACGAGCAGTACTTC. Translation: CASSQEAPGLAGGRYEQYF.

CDR3: CASSEVNRVVHTQYF. The DNA for the CDR3 is TGTGCCAGCAGTGAAGTTAACAGGGTGGTACATACGCAGTATTTT. V is TRBV6-1 and J is TRBJ2-3; D perhaps matches TRBD1 (6 bases). The germline V gene has CDR1 MNHNS and CDR2 SASEGT. CDR3 length equals 15 residues. V lost 1 base to trimming and J lost 7 bases, with 15 bases between them.

This chain connects TRBV19 to TRBJ2-3; 9 bases map to TRBD1. J was trimmed by 3 bases and V by 3 bases; bases with no gene match: 4. This CDR3 region has 15 residues. Germline V gene sequence: CDR1 LNHDA, CDR2 SQIVND (reference sequence). The CDR3 sequence: CASSIRDRATDTQYF. CDR3 DNA: TGTGCCAGTAGTATCCGGGACAGGGCAACAGATACGCAGTATTTT.

V and J are TRBV5-1 and TRBJ1-3; TRBD1 might be the D (6 bases). This CDR3 comprises 14 residues. Trimming pared 3 bases from V and 4 bases from J, leaving 11 bases between. CDR1 is SGHRS and CDR2 is YFSETQ in the germline V gene. The CDR3 DNA follows: TGCGCCAGCAGCTCAGGGGAGCTCGGAAACACCATATATTTT. This gives the protein CASSSGELGNTIYF.

The rearrangement joins TRBV7-6 to TRBJ2-2, with D possibly being TRBD2 (7 bases). The V end was cut by 3 bases, the J end by 7 bases, with 18 bases between. The germline V gene has CDR1 SGHVS and CDR2 FNYEAQ. There are 16 residues in the CDR3. In DNA, the CDR3 is TGTGCCAGCAGCTTCCGGGACACCAGGGAGGGCGGGGAGCTGTTTTTT. Its protein product is CASSFRDTREGGELFF.

The chain has TRBV15 and TRBJ2-7; 7 bases map to TRBD2. V lost 1 base, J lost 2 bases, and 5 bases stayed unmatched. The CDR3 is 15 residues long. Germline values: CDR1 LNHNV, CDR2 YYDKDF (reference sequence). The CDR3 sequence is CATSRVIGTTYEQYF. The CDR3 coding sequence is TGTGCCACCAGCAGAGTGATTGGGACTACCTACGAGCAGTACTTC.

J is TRBJ2-5 and V is TRBV28, with unresolved D. V was cut by 2 bases and J by 6 bases, with 10 bases left in between. In germline, CDR1 is MDHEN, CDR2 SYDVKM. This CDR3 region has 13 residues. The CDR3 loop is CASSLPGVKTQYF. CDR3 DNA: TGTGCCAGCAGTTTACCCGGAGTAAAGACCCAGTACTTC.

The V and J genes are TRBV11-2 and TRBJ2-3; perhaps TRBD1 as D (5 bases). The CDR3 contains 13 residues. The V end was cut by 5 bases, the J end by 6 bases, with 12 bases between. Germline lookup yields CDR1 SGHAT and CDR2 FQNNGV. The CDR3 coding sequence is TGTGCCAGCAGCAACAGGAACGGGGATACGCAGTATTTT. Its translation: CASSNRNGDTQYF.

The rearrangement uses TRBV2 and TRBJ2-3, with D unclear. The length of the CDR3 is 15 residues. Germline V lookup: CDR1 SNHLY, CDR2 FYNNEI. The germline V and J ends were trimmed by 4 bases and 4 bases, with 15 bases remaining between them. CDR3 coding DNA: TGTGCCAGCAGTGCCTCCGGCCAACGGGCAGATACGCAGTATTTT. Translation gives CASSASGQRADTQYF.

This rearrangement joins TRBV4-1 to TRBJ2-7; possibly TRBD2 for D (6 bases). Trimming shortened V by 1 base and J by 4 bases, and 14 bases separated the two germline ends. Germline V gene sequence: CDR1 MGHRA, CDR2 YSYEKL. There are 15 residues in the CDR3. The CDR3 sequence is CASSQAGLGTYEQYF. The CDR3 coding sequence is TGCGCCAGCAGCCAAGCGGGCCTAGGGACTTACGAGCAGTACTTC.

CDR3: CASSPRTSGFYNEQFF. The CDR3 DNA is TGTGCCAGCAGCCCCAGGACTAGCGGCTTCTACAATGAGCAGTTCTTC. V usage is TRBV5-8 and J usage is TRBJ2-1, with 10 bases that match TRBD2. Losses at the gene ends were 4 bases for V and 3 bases for J; bases not matched to a gene: 7. This CDR3 is built from 16 residues. Per the germline V gene, CDR1 is SGHTS and CDR2 is YDEGEE. The full variable domain, in which reference TRBV5-8 and TRBJ2-1 provide the parts outside the CDR3, is EAGVTQSPTHLIKTRGQQATLRCSPISGHTSVYWYQQALGLGLQFLLWYDEGEERNRGNFPPRFSGRQFPNYSSELNVNALELEDSALYLCASSPRTSGFYNEQFFGPGTRLTVL.

This rearrangement joins TRBV7-8 to TRBJ2-1; TRBD1 matches at 10 bases. Germline V CDR1 and CDR2: SGHVS, FQNEAQ. The CDR3 loop spans 15 amino acids. With V trimmed by 1 base and J by 6 bases, 3 bases remained unmatched. CDR3 in amino acids: CASSLGTGGLNEQFF. The CDR3 DNA is TGTGCCAGCAGCTTAGGGACAGGGGGTCTCAATGAGCAGTTCTTC.

The chain joins TRBV5-1 to TRBJ2-2; 11 bases map to TRBD1. The CDR3 is 17 amino acids. CDR1 and CDR2 from the germline V gene are SGHRS and YFSETQ. V shed 0 bases, J shed 3 bases, and the junction held 4 bases outside the gene matches. The CDR3 sequence: CASSLGPGQGDTGELFF. The CDR3 bases are TGCGCCAGCAGCTTGGGCCCGGGACAGGGGGACACCGGGGAGCTGTTTTTT.

The V and J genes are TRBV15 and TRBJ2-3, with 8 bases matching TRBD2. This CDR3 is 16 amino acids long. V was pared by 1 base and J by 1 base, with 4 bases of the junction left unmatched. The germline V gene encodes CDR1 LNHNV and CDR2 YYDKDF (reference sequence). CDR3 in DNA: TGTGCCACCAGCAGAGGCGGACTAGCAGGCACAGATACGCAGTATTTT. This codes for CATSRGGLAGTDTQYF.